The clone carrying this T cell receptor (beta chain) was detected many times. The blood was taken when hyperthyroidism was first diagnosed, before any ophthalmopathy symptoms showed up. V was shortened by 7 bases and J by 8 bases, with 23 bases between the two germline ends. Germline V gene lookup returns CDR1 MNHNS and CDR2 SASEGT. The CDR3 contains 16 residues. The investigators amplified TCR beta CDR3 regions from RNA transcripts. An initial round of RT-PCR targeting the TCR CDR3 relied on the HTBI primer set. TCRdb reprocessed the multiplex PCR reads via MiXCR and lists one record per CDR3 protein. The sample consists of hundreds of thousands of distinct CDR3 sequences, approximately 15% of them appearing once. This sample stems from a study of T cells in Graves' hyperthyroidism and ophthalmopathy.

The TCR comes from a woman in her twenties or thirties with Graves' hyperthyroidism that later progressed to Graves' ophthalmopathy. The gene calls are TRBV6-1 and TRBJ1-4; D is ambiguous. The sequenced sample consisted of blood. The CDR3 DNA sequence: TGTGCCAGCACCCGGTCGAGGGCTGTCGGAGAAGAAAAACTGTTTTTT. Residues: CASTRSRAVGEEKLFF.